This TCR beta chain is from a study of early T cells in non-severe SARS-CoV-2 infection. General study results and limits: VDJdb-based annotation leaned toward anti-spike CD8 responses and missed private and CD4 specificities.

The CDR3 is 14 amino acids. Germline V gives CDR1 LGHDT, CDR2 YNNKEL (reference sequence). V shed 6 bases and J shed 2 bases, with 10 bases lying between them. This clonotype was seen repeatedly, ten times or more. No antigen is known for it. Unique molecular identifiers were affixed to single, distinct cDNA molecules. From the 5' RACE reads, TCRdb called clonotypes with MiXCR, one entry per CDR3 protein. The data show 55,000 to 80,000 distinct CDR3 sequences, 10% to 15% seen once. The clonotype originates from an adult who was a healthcare worker with PCR-confirmed SARS-CoV-2 infection or an uninfected control (not recorded which). The V and J genes are TRBV3-1 and TRBJ2-2; no definite D call. Sequencing was performed on whole blood. The CDR3 DNA sequence: TGTGCCAGCAGTCGTTTCGGTAACACCGGGGAGCTGTTTTTT. Protein sequence: CASSRFGNTGELFF.